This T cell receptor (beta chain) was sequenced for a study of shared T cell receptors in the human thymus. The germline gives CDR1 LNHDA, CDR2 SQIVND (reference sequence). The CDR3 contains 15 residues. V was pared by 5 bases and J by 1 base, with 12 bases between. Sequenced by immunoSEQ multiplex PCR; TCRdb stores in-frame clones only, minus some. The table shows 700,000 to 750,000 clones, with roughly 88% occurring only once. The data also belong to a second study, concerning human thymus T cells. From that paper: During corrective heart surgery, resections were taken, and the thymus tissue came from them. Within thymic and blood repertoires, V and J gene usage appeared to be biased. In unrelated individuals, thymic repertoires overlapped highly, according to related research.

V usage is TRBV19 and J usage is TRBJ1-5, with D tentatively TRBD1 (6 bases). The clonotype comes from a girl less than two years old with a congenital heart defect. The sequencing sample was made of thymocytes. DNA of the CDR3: TGTGCCAGTAGTGAGGCAGGGGAGAGCAATCAGCCCCAGCATTTT. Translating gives CASSEAGESNQPQHF.